The clone carrying this TCR beta chain was counted ten times or more. The CDR3 loop spans 14 amino acids. Trimming stripped 3 bases from V and 7 bases from J, with 15 bases between. Patients aged 18 to 65 had newly diagnosed hyperthyroidism of under 2 months' duration. Exclusions: uncontrolled infection, other autoimmune disease, pregnancy, lactation. TCR beta CDR3 regions were amplified from RNA transcripts. The HTBI primer set served for first-round RT-PCR of the TCR CDR3. TCRdb reprocessed the multiplex PCR reads with MiXCR, giving one entry per CDR3 protein. This sample carries fewer than 450,000 distinct CDR3 sequences, 17% of them seen once, and the ten largest clones take approximately 33%. These data come from a study of T cells in Graves' hyperthyroidism and ophthalmopathy.

This TCR derives from a woman younger than 45 with Graves' hyperthyroidism that later progressed to Graves' ophthalmopathy. The chain joins TRBV12-3 or TRBV12-4 to TRBJ2-5; a weak D match, TRBD2 (6 bases). Sequencing was done on a sample of blood. The CDR3 region is CASSLGTAGGTQYF. As DNA, the CDR3 is TGTGCCAGCAGTTTGGGGACCGCCGGGGGGACCCAGTACTTC.